This paragraph reports one T cell receptor (beta chain). Its antigen is still unknown. This sample was included in a study of beta chain features in type 1 diabetes. Markers CD45RO/CCR7/CD25/CD127/CD95/CD27 served to sort CD4+ naive, central memory, regulatory and stem cell-like memory cells. Sequencing targeted expressed TCRB transcripts, as all isolated RNA had been reverse transcribed. Clones were read by immunoSEQ multiplex PCR, and TCRdb kept only the in-frame ones, dropping some. Of about 140,000 clones listed, 9% to 10% are singletons. With 2 bases removed from V and 2 bases from J, the gap between germline ends came to 14 bases. CDR1 is MNHEY and CDR2 is SVGAGI in the germline V gene. The CDR3 has 16 residues. Findings of the study overall: High TCR expression in some cells could lead to their over-representation in cDNA sequencing.

This TCR was sampled from a woman aged 40 to 50 in good health. Sequenced input: central memory CD4+ T cells from blood. V gene TRBV6-5 combines with J gene TRBJ2-3; D is possibly TRBD1 (6 bases). The CDR3 loop is CASSYRVVGATDTQYF. The CDR3 coding sequence is TGTGCCAGCAGTTACCGGGTGGTGGGGGCCACAGATACGCAGTATTTT.